The source of this T cell receptor (beta chain) is a study of neurological immune-mediated disorders. MiXCR was run by TCRdb on the 5' RACE reads, yielding one entry per CDR3 protein. The data show around 37,000 distinct CDR3 sequences, roughly 3.1% seen once. Study-level points and caveats: The multiple sclerosis repertoire cluster showed no association with any clinical or MRI feature. The authors stated that larger cohorts are needed.

CDR3 length equals 15 residues. Trimming cost V 4 bases and J 3 bases, with 17 bases left between them. Germline values: CDR1 SGHRS, CDR2 YFSETQ. This clonotype has at least ten counts. The antigen remains undetermined. The time point was: longitudinal time-point 1 (baseline). This TCR came from a woman aged 55-75 years with multiple sclerosis. J is TRBJ2-7 and V is TRBV5-1; D is perhaps TRBD1 (6 bases). Sequenced sample: PBMCs. CDR3 coding DNA: TGCGCCAGCAGCCCCGGGACAAATAGGATCTACGAGCAGTACTTC. Translation: CASSPGTNRIYEQYF.